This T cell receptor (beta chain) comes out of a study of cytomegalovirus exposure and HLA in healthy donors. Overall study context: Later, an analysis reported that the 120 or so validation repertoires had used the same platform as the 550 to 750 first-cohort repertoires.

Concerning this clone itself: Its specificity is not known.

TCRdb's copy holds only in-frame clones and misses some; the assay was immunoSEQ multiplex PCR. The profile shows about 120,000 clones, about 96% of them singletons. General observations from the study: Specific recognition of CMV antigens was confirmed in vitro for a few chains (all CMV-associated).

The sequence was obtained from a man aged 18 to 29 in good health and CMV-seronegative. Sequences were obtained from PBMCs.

The CDR3 coding sequence is TGTGCCAGCAGCTCTGTGGGGGGATCTCCTGAAAAACTGTTTTTT. Residues: CASSSVGGSPEKLFF. J is TRBJ1-4 and V is TRBV7-7; perhaps TRBD1 as D (5 bases). The germline CDR1 and CDR2 sequences are SSHAT and FNYEAQ (reference sequence). The CDR3 spans 15 residues. V gave up 4 bases and J gave up 7 bases, with 16 bases separating them. The entire variable domain, with the rest obtained from reference TRBV7-7 and TRBJ1-4, is as follows: GAGVSQSPRYKVTKRGQDVTLRCDPISSHATLYWYQQALGQGPEFLTYFNYEAQPDKSGLPSDRFSAERPEGSISTLTIQRTEQRDSAMYRCASSSVGGSPEKLFFGSGTQLSVL.